The clone carrying this T cell receptor beta chain was detected many times. Its target is unknown. Germline lookup yields CDR1 SGHDT and CDR2 YYEEEE. CDR3 length: 16 amino acids. Trimming stripped 4 bases from V and 4 bases from J, with 17 bases between. The data were obtained in a study of T cells after yellow fever vaccination. Overall study: Preparation of fractions with low cell numbers was performed using SMART-Seq v4 Ultra Low Input. Overall study findings and caveats: Within FACS-sorted repertoires, abundant clonotypes contaminating from the bulk population could be present. Overall, a small share of clonotypes was seen in both CD4 and CD8 compartments. Weaker in magnitude, the secondary response showed a faster peak on day 5 versus 15.

TCRdb redid the calling of the 5' RACE reads with MiXCR, one entry per CDR3 protein. The sample contains 450,000 to 650,000 distinct CDR3 sequences, roughly 14% of which appear only once. Sample: PBMCs, taken on the day of the yellow fever booster vaccination. This TCR was sampled from a man under 40 who received the YFV17D yellow fever vaccine. V gene TRBV5-6 combines with J gene TRBJ1-4; D not resolved. The DNA for the CDR3 is TGTGCCAGCAGCCTTAGGCCCGAAGCAGTTAATGAAAAACTGTTTTTT. Residues: CASSLRPEAVNEKLFF.